Presented here are 6 T cell receptor beta chains from one specimen sequenced in a study of CD8 T cells in ankylosing spondylitis. Overall study results and limits: A TCR beta motif made of fewer than ten highly homologous variants seemed typical of ankylosing spondylitis blood.

TCRdb called the 5' RACE reads again in MiXCR, with one record for every CDR3 protein. This table has about 500,000 distinct CDR3 sequences, approximately 5% appearing once. Antigen specificity for these receptors is unknown. The sample taken for sequencing was blood, either unsorted or a sorted T cell fraction (not recorded which). These receptors originate from a male donor with ankylosing spondylitis.

This clonotype was seen ten or more times. J is TRBJ2-3 and V is TRBV7-2, with 10 nucleotides matching TRBD1. V gave up 4 bases and J gave up 4 bases; unmatched junction bases: 5. CDR1 is SGHTA and CDR2 is FQGNSA in the germline V gene. The length of the CDR3 is 15 residues. Written as DNA, the CDR3 is TGTGCCAGCAGCTCGCGACAGGGGGCCGCAGATACGCAGTATTTT. Translating gives CASSSRQGAADTQYF. Based on the CDR3 plus reference TRBV7-2 and TRBJ2-3, the full variable domain is GAGVSQSPSNKVTEKGKDVELRCDPISGHTALYWYRQSLGQGLEFLIYFQGNSAPDKSGLPSDRFSAERTGGSVSTLTIQRTQQEDSAVYLCASSSRQGAADTQYFGPGTRLTVL.

This clonotype was found many times. The genes are TRBV12-3 or TRBV12-4 and TRBJ1-1, with a weak D call TRBD1 (6 bases). The V gene lost 3 bases and the J gene lost 6 bases, with 11 bases spanning the gap. The CDR3 runs 13 residues. The CDR3 region is CASSFDRRPEAFF. DNA of the CDR3: TGTGCCAGCAGTTTTGACAGGAGGCCTGAAGCTTTCTTT.

This clonotype has ten or more counts. The gene calls are TRBV5-4 and TRBJ2-7; no clear D. Trimming left V 0 bases short and J 1 base short, with 17 bases between. Germline CDR1 is SGHNT and CDR2 is YYREEE (reference sequence). This CDR3 has 17 residues. The CDR3 bases are TGTGCCAGCAGCTTGGGGACCGAAGGGCCTAGATCCTACGAGCAGTACTTC. Its protein is CASSLGTEGPRSYEQYF.

This clonotype was counted between two and nine times. The rearrangement uses TRBV4-1 and TRBJ2-1; the match to TRBD2 covers 9 bases. Looked up from germline, CDR1 is MGHRA and CDR2 is YSYEKL. V trimming: 7 bases; J trimming: 5 bases; junction bases outside the gene matches: 9. This CDR3 has 15 amino acids. CDR3 coding DNA: TGCGCCAGCACCAAAGGGTCTAGCGGGAACAATGAGCAGTTCTTC. Its translation is CASTKGSSGNNEQFF.

This clonotype has a count of ten or more. The chain recombines TRBV4-3 with TRBJ2-3; 10 positions agree with TRBD1. The CDR3 has 15 residues. Germline values: CDR1 LGHNA, CDR2 YSLEER. The V segment lost 5 bases and the J segment 3 bases; nucleotides outside the gene matches: 5. CDR3 coding DNA: TGCGCCAGCAGCACCGGGACAGGGGTAACAGATACGCAGTATTTT. Residues: CASSTGTGVTDTQYF.

This clonotype was seen ten or more times. V gene TRBV20-1 combines with J gene TRBJ2-6; D is tentatively TRBD1 or TRBD2 (7 bases each). There are 19 residues in the CDR3. Germline V gives CDR1 DFQATT, CDR2 SNEGSKA (reference sequence). V dropped 0 bases and J dropped 0 bases, with 18 bases sitting between them. CDR3 protein: CSAREGGSGQSSGANVLTF. The CDR3 DNA sequence: TGCAGTGCTAGAGAGGGGGGGTCGGGACAGAGCTCTGGGGCCAACGTCCTGACTTTC.